The rows below give T cell receptor beta chains drawn from one sample of a study of T cell changes during pregnancy in multiple sclerosis. TCRdb keeps only in-frame clones here, not all; method: immunoSEQ multiplex PCR. The table records tens of thousands of clones, about 93% of them present only once. The input for sequencing was CD4+ T cells from peripheral blood mononuclear cells, taken in the third trimester of pregnancy. The receptors were sampled from a female donor with multiple sclerosis, enrolled in a pregnancy study. Each CDR3 is given with its conserved first and last residue. D genes are given only for firm matches. Clone size is stated in some rows and not others, as once, few, many or a class when expanded.

d_call j_call v_call clone_size cdr3_aa cdr3_nt
. TRBJ2-2 TRBV7-2 . CASSLQASGELFF TGTGCCAGCAGCTTACAAGCATCCGGGGAGCTGTTTTTT
TRBD1 TRBJ2-1 TRBV19 . CASTSGGGYNEQFF TGTGCCAGTACCTCAGGGGGCGGCTACAATGAGCAGTTCTTC
. TRBJ2-1 TRBV11-2 . CASSDRGLSSSYNEQFF TGTGCCAGCAGCGATAGAGGACTCTCGAGCTCCTACAATGAGCAGTTCTTC
. TRBJ1-4 TRBV30 once CAWSVTGNEKLFF TGTGCCTGGAGTGTAACGGGTAATGAAAAACTGTTTTTT
. TRBJ2-5 TRBV2 . CASSEASSKTQYF TGTGCCAGCAGTGAAGCTAGTAGCAAGACCCAGTACTTC
. TRBJ1-2 TRBV19 . CASSIGGRTYGYTF TGTGCCAGTAGTATCGGGGGGCGCACCTATGGCTACACCTTC
TRBD1 TRBJ2-2 TRBV11-2 . CASSPLRGGNLPGELFF TGTGCCAGCAGCCCCTTAAGAGGGGGCAATTTACCGGGGGAGCTGTTTTTT
. TRBJ2-7 TRBV4-2 . CASSPGGVYEQYF TGTGCCAGCAGCCCAGGAGGGGTCTACGAGCAGTACTTC
TRBD1 TRBJ2-1 TRBV6-6 . CASSYGTANEQFF TGTGCCAGCAGTTACGGGACAGCCAATGAGCAGTTCTTC
TRBD2 TRBJ2-3 TRBV28 . CASKLAGVSSTDTQYF TGTGCCAGCAAGCTAGCGGGAGTTTCTAGCACAGATACGCAGTATTTT
TRBD2 TRBJ2-1 TRBV27 . CATKVGGRAFNEQFF TGTGCCACCAAGGTGGGCGGGAGGGCCTTCAATGAGCAGTTCTTC
. TRBJ1-1 TRBV30 . CAWALGGVGNTEAFF TGTGCCTGGGCGCTCGGGGGGGTGGGGAACACTGAAGCTTTCTTT
. TRBJ1-5 TRBV2 . CASRSGTANQPQHF TGTGCCAGCAGGTCCGGGACTGCGAATCAGCCCCAGCATTTT